This record looks at one T cell receptor (beta chain) sequence and its context. The antigen remains unidentified. The data belong to a study of long-term antiretroviral therapy in people with HIV. Every one of the donors gave at least one pre-ART PBMC sample and at least two post-ART PBMC samples. General observations from the study: Neither ART adherence, viral resistance nor therapy changes were documented. Sampling of blood ran from the mid-2000s to the late 2010s, and older ART regimens were possibly in use. In samples taken after ART, diversity increased but remained below transplant donor control levels.

V lost 6 bases and J lost 4; bases outside the gene matches: 16. The CDR3 spans 17 residues. CDR1 is SGHRS, CDR2 YFSETQ, per germline. immunoSEQ v3.0 was run at survey level. The repertoire was sequenced with immunoSEQ multiplex PCR; TCRdb's copy has only in-frame clones and lacks some. The data contain some 33,000 clones, 95% to 98% of them seen just once; the ten biggest clones take up 1.9%. V usage is TRBV5-1 and J usage is TRBJ2-1, with 7 bases that match TRBD1. The sequence came from a man younger than 40 with HIV. The sequencing here drew on unsorted PBMCs, taken 7.6 years after starting antiretroviral therapy. The CDR3 nucleotides read TGCGCCAGCAAGAACCAGGGCAGGGGGAAAACTTACAATGAGCAGTTCTTC. It translates to CASKNQGRGKTYNEQFF.